The T cell receptor beta chain under discussion was sequenced for a study of human T cells and chemical hapten exposure. At the level of the study: Diphenylcyclopropenone, dosed weekly to the scalp, was given to patients throughout the approximately 25-week study. Mainly, slight library volume differences in the pool made TCR yields vary. Study-level results: Once DPC sensitization occurred, TCRs above 1 in 1000 frequency showed no change.

Turning to this clonotype: Its antigen is as yet unknown.

Time point noted: patch test 1, 2 weeks after DPC sensitization. The treatment denotes: therapeutic diphenylcyclopropenone sensitization with weekly scalp DPC. This CDR3 contains 15 residues. The germline gives CDR1 KGHSH, CDR2 LQKENI. Deletions cut 1 base from V and 2 bases from J, with 12 bases between. The library put unique molecular identifiers onto individual cDNA molecules. TCRdb recomputed calls from the RACE reads with MiXCR, one row per CDR3 protein. The top ten clones hold 2.1% of a sample with 80,000 to 100,000 distinct CDR3 sequences, around 12% of them seen once. The clonotype originates from a woman between 40 and 50 years old with alopecia areata. Some clones in this sample may be carry-over from other donors' samples. This sample comprised whole blood, obtained in connection with sensitization to the hapten diphenylcyclopropenone (DPC). The V and J genes are TRBV18 and TRBJ2-7; D is uncertain. The CDR3: CASSPQGSNPYEQYF. The CDR3 DNA is TGTGCCAGCTCACCACAGGGAAGCAACCCCTACGAGCAGTACTTC.